One and the same sample provided the 13 T cell receptor beta chains below, sequenced in a study of blood T cell repertoires in COVID-19. Here immunoSEQ multiplex PCR was the method, and the copy in TCRdb shows in-frame clones only, minus some. The repertoire has approximately 100,000 clones, 85% of them found once; the top ten carry 38%. The sequencing input was peripheral blood. These receptors all stem from a man aged 80 or over with acute or convalescent COVID-19.

V is TRBV30 and J is TRBJ2-5; TRBD2 matches 9 bases. Germline V gene sequence: CDR1 GTSNPN, CDR2 SVGIG (reference sequence). V was clipped by 4 bases and J by 4 bases; unmatched bases: 7. The CDR3 runs 14 residues. The CDR3 nucleotides read TGTGCCTGGAACCCTAGCGGGGACAGAGAGACCCAGTACTTC. Translating gives CAWNPSGDRETQYF. The variable domain in full, with the rest retrieved from reference TRBV30 and TRBJ2-5, is SQTIHQWPATLVQPVGSPLSLECTVEGTSNPNLYWYRQAAGRGLQLLFYSVGIGQISSEVPQNLSASRPQDRQFILSSKKLLLSDSGFYLCAWNPSGDRETQYFGPGTRLLVL.

The rearrangement uses TRBV3-1 (or the pseudogene TRBV3-2) and TRBJ1-2; D is ambiguous. The CDR3 is 13 residues long. Trimming left V 0 bases short and J 4 bases short, with 6 bases between. Germline CDR1 LGHDT, CDR2 YNNKEL (reference sequence). CDR3 loop: CASSQDGAYGYTF. As DNA, the CDR3 is TGTGCCAGCAGCCAAGATGGAGCCTATGGCTACACCTTC.

V gene TRBV29-1 combines with J gene TRBJ1-2, with a possible D match to TRBD1 (6 bases). Germline V gene lookup returns CDR1 SQVTM and CDR2 ANQGSEA. V was cut by 5 bases and J by 1 base, with 11 bases left in between. This CDR3 is 13 amino acids long. For the CDR3, the DNA is TGCAGCGTTCACAGGGACATTAACTATGGCTACACCTTC. This sequence encodes CSVHRDINYGYTF.

V usage is TRBV5-1 and J usage is TRBJ2-1; D is perhaps TRBD1 (7 bases). This CDR3 is 17 amino acids long. Germline CDR1 and CDR2: SGHRS and YFSETQ. The germline V and J ends were trimmed by 4 bases and 7 bases, with 24 bases remaining between them. CDR3 in DNA: TGCGCCAGCAGCACGGGACAGACCGGGAGAGGGGGAAATGAGCAGTTCTTC. It yields the protein CASSTGQTGRGGNEQFF.

J is TRBJ2-1 and V is TRBV11-3; TRBD2 is a possible D gene (7 bases). The V end was cut by 7 bases, the J end by 9 bases, with 16 bases between. The CDR3 is 13 residues long. The V gene's germline CDR1 is SGHNT and CDR2 YENEEA. The CDR3 nucleotides are TGTGCCAGCAAAAGGGGGGGGGCTGGTGAGCAGTTCTTC. Amino acid sequence: CASKRGGAGEQFF.

This chain links TRBV19 with TRBJ1-5, with 10 nucleotides matching TRBD1. J gave up 7 bases and V 6 bases, and 12 bases lay outside the gene matches. The CDR3 runs to 16 residues. The germline V gene encodes CDR1 LNHDA and CDR2 SQIVND (reference sequence). CDR3 sequence: CASRGQGSGGKQPQHF. The CDR3 nucleotides read TGTGCCAGTAGGGGACAGGGGTCCGGAGGAAAACAGCCCCAGCATTTT.

The genes are TRBV18 and TRBJ1-5; no clear D gene. Germline V gene sequence: CDR1 KGHSH, CDR2 LQKENI. The CDR3 length is 16 residues. V lost 3 bases and J 0 bases, leaving 12 bases between the germline ends. CDR3 in DNA: TGTGCCAGCTCACCTTCGGTCACCCATAGCAATCAGCCCCAGCATTTT. Protein: CASSPSVTHSNQPQHF.

The chain is built from TRBV24-1 and TRBJ1-2, with a possible D match to TRBD1 (6 bases). CDR1 is KGHDR, CDR2 SFDVKD, per germline. The CDR3 is 13 amino acids. V shed 5 bases and J shed 7 bases, with 13 bases lying between them. For the CDR3, the DNA is TGTGCCACCAGTGGCCCGACAGGTGTTGGCTACACCTTC. It translates to CATSGPTGVGYTF.

The V gene is TRBV19, the J gene TRBJ1-3; D gene ambiguous. Germline CDR1 and CDR2: LNHDA and SQIVND (reference sequence). CDR3 size: 13 residues. The V and J ends lost 4 bases and 1 base respectively, with 5 bases between them. In DNA form, the CDR3 reads TGTGCCAGTAGTAGGACTTCTGGAAACACCATATATTTT. Residues: CASSRTSGNTIYF. The full variable domain, completed using reference TRBV19 and TRBJ1-3, is DGGITQSPKYLFRKEGQNVTLSCEQNLNHDAMYWYRQDPGQGLRLIYYSQIVNDFQKGDIAEGYSVSREKKESFPLTVTSAQKNPTAFYLCASSRTSGNTIYFGEGSWLTVV.

This chain joins TRBV3-1 (or the pseudogene TRBV3-2) and TRBJ1-5; possible D gene TRBD1, 6 bases. Germline CDR1 reads LGHDT; CDR2 reads YNNKEL (reference sequence). This CDR3 comprises 15 residues. The germline V and J ends were trimmed by 1 base and 0 bases, with 7 bases remaining between them. CDR3 nucleotides: TGTGCCAGCAGCCAAGCAGGGGCTAGCAATCAGCCCCAGCATTTT. Protein sequence: CASSQAGASNQPQHF.

The chain recombines TRBV5-4 with TRBJ2-1; TRBD2 might be the D (6 bases). V shed 2 bases and J shed 6 bases, with 12 bases lying between them. The CDR3 is made up of 14 amino acids. The V gene's germline CDR1 is SGHNT and CDR2 YYREEE (reference sequence). CDR3 DNA sequence: TGTGCCAGCAGCTTCCGCGGGGCCCCCAATGAGCAGTTCTTC. Amino acid sequence: CASSFRGAPNEQFF.

The chain carries TRBV27 and TRBJ2-2; no firm D call. Germline assignment: CDR1 MNHEY and CDR2 SMNVEV (reference sequence). Trimming took off 3 bases at V and 6 bases at J, with 11 bases between the two ends. The CDR3 is 14 residues long. CDR3 in DNA: TGTGCCAGCAGTTTTAGCTCAACACCCGGGGAGCTGTTTTTT. Translated: CASSFSSTPGELFF.

CDR3 in amino acids: CASSVMSGSGANVLTF. CDR3 nucleotide sequence: TGTGCCAGCAGCGTAATGTCGGGATCTGGGGCCAACGTCCTGACTTTC. This chain links TRBV9 with TRBJ2-6, with D possibly being TRBD2 (5 bases). The CDR3 has 16 amino acids. CDR1 SGDLS and CDR2 YYNGEE come from the germline V gene. V lost 1 base and J 1 base, leaving 9 bases between the germline ends.